This TCR beta chain comes out of a study of blood T cells in healthy people across ages. Study findings and constraints: Roughly linearly, TCR beta diversity per million T cells fell as age increased.

The authors drew 8.5 to 10 milliliters of peripheral blood from each donor. In the case of this clonotype: No antigen is known for it.

V was pared by 5 bases and J by 6 bases, with 17 bases between. The CDR3 runs to 15 residues. Germline V gene lookup returns CDR1 SGHTA and CDR2 FQGNSA. Next came a second PCR, run for about 6 to 12 cycles, which used a sample-barcoded 5' primer along with a J-beta primer mix. TCRdb analysed the 5' RACE reads with MiXCR anew, one entry per CDR3 protein. The sample gives about 1.5 million distinct CDR3 sequences, roughly 43% of which show up once; around 4% is in the top ten. This clonotype originated in a woman aged 18-29 years in good health. The material sequenced was blood. The chain is built from TRBV7-2 and TRBJ2-1; the D gene is possibly TRBD1 (9 bases). CDR3: CASSPGGTGSNEQFF. DNA for the CDR3: TGTGCCAGCAGCCCGGGGGGGACAGGGTCCAATGAGCAGTTCTTC.